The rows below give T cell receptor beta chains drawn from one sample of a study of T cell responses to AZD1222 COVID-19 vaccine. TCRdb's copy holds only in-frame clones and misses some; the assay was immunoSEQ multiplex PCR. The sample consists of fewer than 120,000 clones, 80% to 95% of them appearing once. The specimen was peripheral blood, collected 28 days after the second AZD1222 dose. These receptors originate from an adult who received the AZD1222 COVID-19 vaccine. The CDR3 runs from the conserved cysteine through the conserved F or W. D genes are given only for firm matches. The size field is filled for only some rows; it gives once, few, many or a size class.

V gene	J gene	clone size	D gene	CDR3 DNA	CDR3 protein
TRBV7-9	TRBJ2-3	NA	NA	TGTGCCAGCAGCCACTTAGATACGCAGTATTTT	CASSHLDTQYF
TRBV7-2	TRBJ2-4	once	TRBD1	TGTGCCAGCAGCCCCGGGACAGGGTTCGGCATTCAGTACTTC	CASSPGTGFGIQYF
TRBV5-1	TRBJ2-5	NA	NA	TGCGCCAGCAGCTTAATGGGGGAGACCCAGTACTTC	CASSLMGETQYF
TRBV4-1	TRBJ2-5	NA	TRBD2	TGCGCCAGCAGCCAGCCTAGCGGGGGACCCCAAGAGACCCAGTACTTC	CASSQPSGGPQETQYF
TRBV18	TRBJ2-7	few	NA	TGTGCCAGCTCACCACTGGACAGAAGCTCCTACGAGCAGTACTTC	CASSPLDRSSYEQYF
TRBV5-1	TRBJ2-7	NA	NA	TGCGCCAGCAGCTTGGCTTGGGCAGGGAGCTACGAGCAGTACTTC	CASSLAWAGSYEQYF
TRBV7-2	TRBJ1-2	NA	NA	TGTGCCAGCAGCTCCGGACTCAACTACGGCGGCTACACCTTC	CASSSGLNYGGYTF
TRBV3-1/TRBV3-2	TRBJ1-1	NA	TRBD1	TGTGCCAGCAGCCCCGACAGGGGGACTGAAGCTTTCTTT	CASSPDRGTEAFF
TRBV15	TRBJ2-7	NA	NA	TGTGCCACCAGTCCGGGTGCCTACGAGCAGTACTTC	CATSPGAYEQYF
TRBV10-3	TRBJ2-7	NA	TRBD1	TGTGCCATCAGTGAGGGGACAGGGGAAAAGCAGTACTTC	CAISEGTGEKQYF
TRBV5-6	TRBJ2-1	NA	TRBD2	TGTGCCAGCAGCTTGGATAGCGGGGGGTCCTACAATGAGCAGTTCTTC	CASSLDSGGSYNEQFF
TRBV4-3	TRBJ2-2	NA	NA	TGCGCCAGCAGCCAAGCTCGTGGGAATAACACCGGGGAGCTGTTTTTT	CASSQARGNNTGELFF
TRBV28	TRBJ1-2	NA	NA	TGTGCCAGCAGTTTAACAGGGAACCATGGCTACACCTTC	CASSLTGNHGYTF
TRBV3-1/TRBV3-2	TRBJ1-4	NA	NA	TGTGCCAGCAGTCCCCCTTCGGGGTTTTCTAATGAAAAACTGTTTTTT	CASSPPSGFSNEKLFF
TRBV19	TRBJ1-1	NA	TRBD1	TGTGCCAGTAGTCCAGCCAGGGGGCGAGGCACTGAAGCTTTCTTT	CASSPARGRGTEAFF
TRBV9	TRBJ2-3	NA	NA	TGTGCCGGAGCCATGGGTAGCACAGATACGCAGTATTTT	CAGAMGSTDTQYF
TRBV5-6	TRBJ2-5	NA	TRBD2	TGTGCCAGCAGCATCTTAGCGGGGGGGCCGGGGGAGACCCAGTACTTC	CASSILAGGPGETQYF
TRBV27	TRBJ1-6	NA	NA	TGTGCCAGCAGTGAACAGGGAGGGAACTCCTATAATTCACCCCTCCACTTT	CASSEQGGNSYNSPLHF
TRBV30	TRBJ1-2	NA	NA	TGTGCCTGGAGTGTAGGCGGGGGCTACACCTTC	CAWSVGGGYTF
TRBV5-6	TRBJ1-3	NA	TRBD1	TGTGCCAGCAGCTTGGTCGGGACAGGGTCCGGAAACACCATATATTTT	CASSLVGTGSGNTIYF
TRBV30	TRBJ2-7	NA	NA	TGTGCCTGGAGTGTACAATACGAGCAGTACTTC	CAWSVQYEQYF
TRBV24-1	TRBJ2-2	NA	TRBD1	TGTGCCACCAGTGACACCGGGACAGGGGGGAACACCGGGGAGCTGTTTTTT	CATSDTGTGGNTGELFF
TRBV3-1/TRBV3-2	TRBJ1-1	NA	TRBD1	TGTGCCAGCAGCCAGTATTTACCGGGACAGGGGGCGGGGACTGAAGCTTTCTTT	CASSQYLPGQGAGTEAFF
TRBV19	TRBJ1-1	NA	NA	TGTGCCAGTAGTATAGGGCAGGGAAGCATGAACACTGAAGCTTTCTTT	CASSIGQGSMNTEAFF
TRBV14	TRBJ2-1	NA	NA	TGTGCCAGCAGCCAAGGTCGCTATGAGCAGTTCTTC	CASSQGRYEQFF
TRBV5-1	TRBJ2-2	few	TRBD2	TGCGCCAGCAGCTACGGGGGGGCGAACACCGGGGAGCTGTTTTTT	CASSYGGANTGELFF
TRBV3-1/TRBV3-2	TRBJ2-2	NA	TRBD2	TGTGCGACGGGGGGGTTTGGCACCGGGGAGCTGTTTTTT	CATGGFGTGELFF
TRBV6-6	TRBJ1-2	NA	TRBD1	TGTGCCAGCGGGCCGGGACAGGGGGACTATGGCTACACCTTC	CASGPGQGDYGYTF
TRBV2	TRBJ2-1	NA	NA	TGTGCCAGCAGTGACGGCTACAATGAGCAGTTCTTC	CASSDGYNEQFF
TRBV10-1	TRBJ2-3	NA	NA	TGCGCCAGCAGTGAGAGGGTTTCAATCGATACGCAGTATTTT	CASSERVSIDTQYF
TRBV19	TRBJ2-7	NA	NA	TGTGCCAGTACTCCGTCAGGCGGGATAACGTGGGAGCAGTACTTC	CASTPSGGITWEQYF
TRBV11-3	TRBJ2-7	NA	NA	TGTGCCAGCAGCTTAGCGGGCAGGGTCTACGAGCAGTACTTC	CASSLAGRVYEQYF
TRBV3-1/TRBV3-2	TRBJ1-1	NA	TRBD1	TGTGCCAGCAGCCAAGTCTTTACCCCTTATGCAGGGGGCGACACTGAAGCTTTCTTT	CASSQVFTPYAGGDTEAFF
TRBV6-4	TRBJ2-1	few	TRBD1	TGTGCCAGCAGTGACACGACAGGGGGCAATGAGCAGTTCTTC	CASSDTTGGNEQFF
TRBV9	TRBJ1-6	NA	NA	TGTGCCAGCAGCGTAGCGGCAAATTCACCCCTCCACTTT	CASSVAANSPLHF
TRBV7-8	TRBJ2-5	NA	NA	TGTGCCAGCAGCTTAGGTTGGTCAGGGGAGCGACAAGAGACCCAGTACTTC	CASSLGWSGERQETQYF
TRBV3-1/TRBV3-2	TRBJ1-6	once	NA	TGTGCCAGCAGCCAAGCCGCAGTTAATTCACCCCTCCACTTT	CASSQAAVNSPLHF
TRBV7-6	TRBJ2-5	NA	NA	TGTGCCAGCAGCCCCATTGCAGGGGCGGGGGAGACCCAGTACTTC	CASSPIAGAGETQYF
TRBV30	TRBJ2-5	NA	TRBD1	TGTGCCTGGAGTAACAGGGGGCTAGGAGAGACCCAGTACTTC	CAWSNRGLGETQYF
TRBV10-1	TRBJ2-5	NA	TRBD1	TGCGCCAGCAGCGCTGGGACAGTTAACCAAGAGACCCAGTACTTC	CASSAGTVNQETQYF
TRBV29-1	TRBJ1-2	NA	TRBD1	TGCAGCGGTAAGGGGGCAGAGGGCTACACCTTC	CSGKGAEGYTF
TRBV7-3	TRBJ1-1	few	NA	TGTGCCAGCAGCTCGGACAGAGACACTGAAGCTTTCTTT	CASSSDRDTEAFF
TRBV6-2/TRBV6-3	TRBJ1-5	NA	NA	TGTGCCAGCAGTTCACATTTTAGCAATCAGCCCCAGCATTTT	CASSSHFSNQPQHF
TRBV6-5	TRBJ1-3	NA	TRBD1	TGTGCCAGCAAGGACAGGAAGAGCTCTGGAAACACCATATATTTT	CASKDRKSSGNTIYF
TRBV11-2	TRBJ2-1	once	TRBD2	TGTGCCAGCAGCTTTCCAGGACTAGCCTACAATGAGCAGTTCTTC	CASSFPGLAYNEQFF
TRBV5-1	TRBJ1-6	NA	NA	TGCGCCAGCAGCCCCTTGGAGGGCCCTCCCCTCCACTTT	CASSPLEGPPLHF
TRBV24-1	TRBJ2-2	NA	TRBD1	TGTGCCACCAGTGATTTGTGGGGACAGGGGGCTTCCGGGGAGCTGTTTTTT	CATSDLWGQGASGELFF
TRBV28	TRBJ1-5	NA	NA	TGTGCCAGCAGCGGTACCCCGGTCAGGGGAGGATATAGAAGCAATCAGCCCCAGCATTTT	CASSGTPVRGGYRSNQPQHF
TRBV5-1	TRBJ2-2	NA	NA	TGCGCCAGCAGCTTCCAGGGAATTGGCACCGGGGAGCTGTTTTTT	CASSFQGIGTGELFF
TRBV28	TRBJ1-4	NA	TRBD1	TGTGCCAGCAGCCCCGAAATGTTTTCCGGGACAGTTTCTGAAAAACTGTTTTTT	CASSPEMFSGTVSEKLFF
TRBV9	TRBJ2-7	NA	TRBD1	TGTGCCAGCAGCGTCGGACAGGGGGTCTACGAGCAGTACTTC	CASSVGQGVYEQYF
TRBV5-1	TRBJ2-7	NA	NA	TGCGCCAGCAACCTAGGGGCCCGGGACGGGGCCTACGAGCAGTACTTC	CASNLGARDGAYEQYF
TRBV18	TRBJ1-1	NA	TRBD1	TGTGCCAGCTCACCTTTACAGGGGAGGGACACTGAAGCTTTCTTT	CASSPLQGRDTEAFF